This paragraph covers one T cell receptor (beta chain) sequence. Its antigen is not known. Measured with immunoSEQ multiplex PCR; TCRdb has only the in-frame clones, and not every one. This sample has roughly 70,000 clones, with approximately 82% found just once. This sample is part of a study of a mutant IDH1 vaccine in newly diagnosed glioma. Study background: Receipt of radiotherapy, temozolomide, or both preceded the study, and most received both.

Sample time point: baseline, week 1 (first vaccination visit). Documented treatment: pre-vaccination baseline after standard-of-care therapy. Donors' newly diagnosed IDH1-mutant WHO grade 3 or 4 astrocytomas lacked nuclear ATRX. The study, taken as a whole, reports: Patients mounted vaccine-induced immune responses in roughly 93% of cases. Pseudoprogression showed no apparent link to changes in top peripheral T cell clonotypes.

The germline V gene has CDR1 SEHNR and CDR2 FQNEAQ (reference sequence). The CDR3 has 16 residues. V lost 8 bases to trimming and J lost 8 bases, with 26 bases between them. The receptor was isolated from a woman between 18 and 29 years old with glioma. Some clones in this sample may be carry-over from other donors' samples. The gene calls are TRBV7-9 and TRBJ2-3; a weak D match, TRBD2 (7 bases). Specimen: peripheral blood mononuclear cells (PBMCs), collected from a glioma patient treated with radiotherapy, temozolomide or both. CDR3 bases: TGTGCCAGCGTTGGGGTCGCGGGGGCCGTTTCTAGTACGCAGTATTTT. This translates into CASVGVAGAVSSTQYF.